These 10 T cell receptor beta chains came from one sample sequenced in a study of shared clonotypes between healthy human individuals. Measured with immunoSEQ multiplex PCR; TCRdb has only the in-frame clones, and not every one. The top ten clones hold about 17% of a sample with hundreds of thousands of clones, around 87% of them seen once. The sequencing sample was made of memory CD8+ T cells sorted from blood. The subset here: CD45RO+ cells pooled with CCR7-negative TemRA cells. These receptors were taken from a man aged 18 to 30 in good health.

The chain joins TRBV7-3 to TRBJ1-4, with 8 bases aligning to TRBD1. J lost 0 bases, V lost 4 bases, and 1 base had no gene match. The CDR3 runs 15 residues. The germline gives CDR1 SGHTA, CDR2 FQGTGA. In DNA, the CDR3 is TGTGCCAGCAGCTCGACAGGGGCAACTAATGAAAAACTGTTTTTT. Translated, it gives CASSSTGATNEKLFF.

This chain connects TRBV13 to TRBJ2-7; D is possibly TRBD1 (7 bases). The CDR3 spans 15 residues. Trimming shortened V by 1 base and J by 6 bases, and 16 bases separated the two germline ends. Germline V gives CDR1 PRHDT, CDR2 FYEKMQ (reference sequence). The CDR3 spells CASSLEIQGGSEQYF. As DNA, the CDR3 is TGTGCCAGCAGCTTAGAGATCCAGGGGGGTTCCGAGCAGTACTTC.

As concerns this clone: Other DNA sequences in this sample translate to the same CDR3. The DNA for the CDR3 is TGTGCCAGCAGCTTAGACTTGGGACCCGAGCAGTACTTC. Translated: CASSLDLGPEQYF. The chain couples TRBV11-2 to TRBJ2-7; TRBD1 or TRBD2 may be the D gene (5 bases each). Trimming removed 0 bases at V and 6 bases at J, with 9 bases between. CDR3 length: 13 residues. Germline V lookup: CDR1 SGHAT, CDR2 FQNNGV.

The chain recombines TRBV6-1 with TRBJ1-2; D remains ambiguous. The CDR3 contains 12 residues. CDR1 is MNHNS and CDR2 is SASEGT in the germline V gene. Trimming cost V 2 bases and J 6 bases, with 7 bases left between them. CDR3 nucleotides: TGTGCCAGCAGTGAATACGTGGATGGCTACACCTTC. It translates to CASSEYVDGYTF.

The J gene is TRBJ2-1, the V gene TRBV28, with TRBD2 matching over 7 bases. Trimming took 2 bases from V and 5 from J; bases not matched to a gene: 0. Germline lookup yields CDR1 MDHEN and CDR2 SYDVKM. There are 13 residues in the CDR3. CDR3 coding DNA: TGTGCCAGCAGTTTACTAGCGGACAATGAGCAGTTCTTC. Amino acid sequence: CASSLLADNEQFF.

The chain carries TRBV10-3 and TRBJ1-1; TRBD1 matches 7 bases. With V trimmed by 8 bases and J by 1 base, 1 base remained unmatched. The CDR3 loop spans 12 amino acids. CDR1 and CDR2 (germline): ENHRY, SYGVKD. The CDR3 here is CAIRTGNTEAFF. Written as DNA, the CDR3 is TGTGCCATCCGGACAGGGAACACTGAAGCTTTCTTT.

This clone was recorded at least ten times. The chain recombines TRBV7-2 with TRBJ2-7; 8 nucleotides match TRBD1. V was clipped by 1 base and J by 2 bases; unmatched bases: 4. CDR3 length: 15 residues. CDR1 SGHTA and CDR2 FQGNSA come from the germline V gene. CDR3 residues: CASSLGSGGAYEQYF. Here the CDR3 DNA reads TGTGCCAGCAGCTTAGGGTCAGGGGGCGCCTACGAGCAGTACTTC. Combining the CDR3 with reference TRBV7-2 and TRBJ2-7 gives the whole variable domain GAGVSQSPSNKVTEKGKDVELRCDPISGHTALYWYRQSLGQGLEFLIYFQGNSAPDKSGLPSDRFSAERTGGSVSTLTIQRTQQEDSAVYLCASSLGSGGAYEQYFGPGTRLTVT.

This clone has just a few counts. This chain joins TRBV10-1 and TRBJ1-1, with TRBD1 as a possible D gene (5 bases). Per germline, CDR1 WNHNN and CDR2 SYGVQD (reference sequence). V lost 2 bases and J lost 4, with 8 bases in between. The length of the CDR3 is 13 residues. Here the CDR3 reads CASSEGRGTEAFF. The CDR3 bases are TGCGCCAGCAGTGAGGGTAGGGGCACTGAAGCTTTCTTT.

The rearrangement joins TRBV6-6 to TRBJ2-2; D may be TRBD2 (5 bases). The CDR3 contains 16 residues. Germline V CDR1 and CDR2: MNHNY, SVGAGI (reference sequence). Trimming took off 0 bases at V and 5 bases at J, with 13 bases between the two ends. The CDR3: CASSYSTRRRTGELFF. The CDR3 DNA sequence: TGTGCCAGCAGTTACTCGACCAGGCGGAGGACCGGGGAGCTGTTTTTT.

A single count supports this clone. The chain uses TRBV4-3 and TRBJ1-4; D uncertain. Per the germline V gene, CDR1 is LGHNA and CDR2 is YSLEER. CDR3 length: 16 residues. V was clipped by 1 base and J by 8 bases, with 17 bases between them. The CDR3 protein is CASSQGLWLSGEKLFF. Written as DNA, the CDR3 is TGCGCCAGCAGCCAAGGTTTGTGGTTGTCAGGAGAAAAACTGTTTTTT.